This T cell receptor (beta chain) stems from a study of blood T cell repertoires in COVID-19. Per the original methods: Nucleated cell counts were estimated from reference gene primer amplification. Using immunoSEQ multiplex PCR, the repertoire was profiled, and TCRdb retains in-frame clones only, with some absent. The V and J calls and clone size are taken from that table; D and trimming were inferred from the DNA. The data show approximately 90,000 clones, 89% seen once. The CDR3 runs to 16 residues. The germline CDR1 and CDR2 sequences are MGHDK and SYGVNS. The V segment lost 2 bases and the J segment 8 bases; nucleotides outside the gene matches: 5.

This receptor was taken from a man aged 55 to 69 with COVID-19, enrolled during active disease. The chain couples TRBV25-1 to TRBJ2-1, with 14 positions matching TRBD2. The sample was peripheral blood. The DNA of the CDR3 is TGTGCCAGCAGTGAAGGACTAGCGGGAGGAAGGCATGAGCAGTTCTTC. Translated, it gives CASSEGLAGGRHEQFF.